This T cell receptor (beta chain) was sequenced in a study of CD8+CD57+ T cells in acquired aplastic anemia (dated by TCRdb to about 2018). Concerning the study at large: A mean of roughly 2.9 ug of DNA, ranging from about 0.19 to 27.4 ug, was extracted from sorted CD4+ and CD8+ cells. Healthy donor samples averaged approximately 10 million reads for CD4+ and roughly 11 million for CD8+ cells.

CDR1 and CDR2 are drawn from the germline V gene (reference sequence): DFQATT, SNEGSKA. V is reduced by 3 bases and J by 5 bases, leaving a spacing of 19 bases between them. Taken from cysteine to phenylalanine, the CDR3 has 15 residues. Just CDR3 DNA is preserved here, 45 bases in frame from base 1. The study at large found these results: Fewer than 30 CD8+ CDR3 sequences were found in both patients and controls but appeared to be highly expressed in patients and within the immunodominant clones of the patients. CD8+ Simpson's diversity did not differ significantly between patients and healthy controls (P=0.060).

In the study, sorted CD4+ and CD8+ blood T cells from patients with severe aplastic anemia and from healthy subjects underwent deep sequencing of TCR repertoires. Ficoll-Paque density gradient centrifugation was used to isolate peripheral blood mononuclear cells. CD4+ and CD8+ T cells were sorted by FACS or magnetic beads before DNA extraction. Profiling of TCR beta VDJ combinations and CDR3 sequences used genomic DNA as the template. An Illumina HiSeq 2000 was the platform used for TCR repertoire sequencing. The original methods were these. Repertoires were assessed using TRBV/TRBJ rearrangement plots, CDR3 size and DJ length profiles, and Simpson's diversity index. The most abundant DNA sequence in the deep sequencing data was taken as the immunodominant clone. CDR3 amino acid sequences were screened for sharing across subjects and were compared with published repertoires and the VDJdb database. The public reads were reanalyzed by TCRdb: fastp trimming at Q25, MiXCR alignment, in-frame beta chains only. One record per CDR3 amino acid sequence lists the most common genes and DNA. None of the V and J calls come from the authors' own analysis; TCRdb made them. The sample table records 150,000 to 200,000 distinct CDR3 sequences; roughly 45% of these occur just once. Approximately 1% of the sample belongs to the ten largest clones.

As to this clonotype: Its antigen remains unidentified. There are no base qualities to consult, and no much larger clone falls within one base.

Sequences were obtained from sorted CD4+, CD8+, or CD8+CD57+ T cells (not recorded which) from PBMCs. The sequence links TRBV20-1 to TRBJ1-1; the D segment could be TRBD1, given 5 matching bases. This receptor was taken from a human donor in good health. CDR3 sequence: CSARGVDTADTEAFF. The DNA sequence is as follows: TGCAGTGCTAGGGGGGTGGACACCGCGGATACTGAAGCTTTCTTT.